A selection of T cell receptor beta chains follows, all from one sample in a study of human T cells and chemical hapten exposure. TCRdb re-called the RACE reads through MiXCR, storing one row per CDR3 protein. The data show more than 95,000 distinct CDR3 sequences, 27% seen once. The specimen comprised whole blood, sampled in connection with sensitization to the hapten diphenylcyclopropenone (DPC). The receptors were sampled from a man aged 40-50 years with alopecia areata. Some clones in this sample may be carry-over from other donors' samples. Both conserved end residues are part of each CDR3. The D gene is left open where the match is weak. Clone size appears in some rows only: once, few, many, or a class for an expanded clone.

>NA|TRBV6-2/TRBV6-3|TRBD1|TRBJ2-4
CASSYEGTGTEKNIQYF
TGTGCCAGCAGTTACGAGGGGACCGGGACAGAGAAAAACATTCAGTACTTC
>NA|TRBV27|NA|TRBJ2-2
CASSLFPLPVSLRNTGELFF
TGTGCCAGCAGTTTATTTCCCCTTCCGGTTAGCCTGAGGAACACCGGGGAGCTGTTTTTT
>NA|TRBV5-6|NA|TRBJ1-5
CASSFRGGNQPQHF
TGTGCCAGCAGCTTTAGAGGGGGGAATCAGCCCCAGCATTTT
>NA|TRBV20-1|TRBD1|TRBJ2-7
CSARDGTGLARYEQYF
TGCAGTGCTAGAGATGGGACAGGATTGGCCCGCTACGAGCAGTACTTC
>many|TRBV2|TRBD1|TRBJ2-1
CASSETGAGNEQFF
TGTGCCAGCAGTGAGACAGGGGCGGGCAATGAGCAGTTCTTC
>NA|TRBV3-1|NA|TRBJ1-2
CASSLREDYGYTF
TGTGCCAGCAGTCTCAGGGAGGACTATGGCTACACCTTC
>NA|TRBV11-2|TRBD2|TRBJ2-4
CASSSLRIAGKKIIQYF
TGTGCCAGCAGCTCACTTAGGATAGCGGGAAAAAAAATCATTCAGTACTTC
>few|TRBV7-8|NA|TRBJ2-6
CASSLLGFSGANVLTF
TGTGCCAGCAGCTTATTGGGGTTCTCTGGGGCCAACGTCCTGACTTTC
>few|TRBV18|NA|TRBJ1-5
CASSPGTTNNQPQHF
TGTGCCAGCTCACCCGGGACAACGAACAATCAGCCCCAGCATTTT
>NA|TRBV30|TRBD1|TRBJ1-1
CAWGDRANTEAFF
TGTGCCTGGGGAGACAGGGCGAACACTGAAGCTTTCTTT
>NA|TRBV18|NA|TRBJ1-2
CASSPSRGDDYGYTF
TGTGCCAGCTCACCATCAAGAGGGGATGACTATGGCTACACCTTC
>few|TRBV10-3|NA|TRBJ1-1
CAISEGILTEAFF
TGTGCCATCAGTGAGGGCATTTTAACTGAAGCTTTCTTT
>NA|TRBV2|NA|TRBJ2-2
CASLDTGELFF
TGTGCCAGCTTGGACACCGGGGAGCTGTTTTTT
>NA|TRBV28|TRBD1|TRBJ1-5
CASSSTGGQQPQHF
TGTGCCAGCAGTTCGACAGGGGGCCAACAGCCCCAGCATTTT
>few|TRBV12-3/TRBV12-4|TRBD1|TRBJ1-4
CASSLRGLQGEKLFF
TGTGCCAGCAGCCTTAGGGGCCTACAGGGGGAAAAACTGTTTTTT
>few|TRBV2|NA|TRBJ1-5
CASMDPNQPQHF
TGTGCCAGCATGGACCCTAATCAGCCCCAGCATTTT
>few|TRBV5-1|NA|TRBJ1-5
CASSLGHSNQPQHF
TGCGCCAGCAGCTTGGGCCATAGCAATCAGCCCCAGCATTTT
>few|TRBV6-6|TRBD1|TRBJ1-2
CASSSGQGAVYGYTF
TGTGCCAGCAGTTCGGGACAGGGGGCTGTCTATGGCTACACCTTC
>NA|TRBV7-8|NA|TRBJ1-1
CASTPSDANTEAFF
TGTGCCAGCACCCCGTCGGACGCGAACACTGAAGCTTTCTTT
>NA|TRBV12-3/TRBV12-4|NA|TRBJ2-2
CASSSGTQRELFF
TGTGCCAGCAGTTCAGGGACCCAGAGGGAGCTGTTTTTT
>NA|TRBV20-1|NA|TRBJ2-1
CSALLRGRSSYNEQFF
TGCAGTGCTCTCCTTCGTGGGAGGAGCTCCTACAATGAGCAGTTCTTC
>few|TRBV29-1|NA|TRBJ2-3
CSVELGTRNTQYF
TGCAGCGTTGAACTGGGCACTAGAAATACGCAGTATTTT
>NA|TRBV20-1|NA|TRBJ2-1
CSARGPGLGGYNEQFF
TGCAGTGCCCGGGGCCCTGGACTAGGGGGTTACAATGAGCAGTTCTTC
>few|TRBV7-2|TRBD1|TRBJ2-4
CASSFRGGRDIQYF
TGTGCCAGCAGCTTCCGAGGGGGCCGAGACATTCAGTACTTC
>few|TRBV12-3/TRBV12-4|TRBD2|TRBJ2-7
CASRLAATYEQYF
TGTGCCAGCAGACTAGCGGCTACCTACGAGCAGTACTTC
>NA|TRBV20-1|TRBD1|TRBJ2-3
CSARRDRERTDTQYF
TGCAGTGCTAGACGGGACAGGGAAAGGACAGATACGCAGTATTTT
>NA|TRBV6-1|NA|TRBJ1-1
CASSGSRGTEAFF
TGTGCCAGCAGTGGCAGTAGAGGAACTGAAGCTTTCTTT
>NA|TRBV7-9|TRBD1|TRBJ1-1
CASSNGQAEAFF
TGTGCCAGCAGCAATGGACAGGCTGAAGCTTTCTTT
>NA|TRBV5-1|NA|TRBJ2-1
CASSLDGRGLAEQFF
TGCGCCAGCAGCTTGGACGGCAGGGGTTTGGCTGAGCAGTTCTTC
>NA|TRBV18|NA|TRBJ1-2
CASSPGANYGYTF
TGTGCCAGCTCACCTGGGGCGAACTATGGCTACACCTTC
>NA|TRBV6-5|TRBD2|TRBJ2-7
CASSYAGGTADSYEQYF
TGTGCCAGCAGTTACGCGGGAGGGACGGCCGACTCCTACGAGCAGTACTTC
>NA|TRBV5-6|NA|TRBJ2-5
CASSLSVQETQYF
TGTGCCAGCAGCTTGTCAGTCCAAGAGACCCAGTACTTC
>NA|TRBV20-1|NA|TRBJ2-3
CSARTKTVRDLDTQYF
TGCAGTGCTAGGACAAAGACAGTTCGCGATTTGGATACGCAGTATTTT
>NA|TRBV20-1|NA|TRBJ2-3
CSARDLYTQYF
TGCAGTGCTAGAGATCTTTATACGCAGTATTTT
>NA|TRBV11-2|TRBD1|TRBJ2-3
CASSRTGVGTDTQYF
TGTGCCAGCAGCCGGACAGGGGTGGGAACAGATACGCAGTATTTT
>few|TRBV3-1|NA|TRBJ2-4
CASSLRRAGMAFPNIQYF
TGTGCCAGCAGCCTCCGCCGGGCAGGGATGGCCTTTCCGAACATTCAGTACTTC
>once|TRBV7-8|TRBD2|TRBJ2-5
CASSFLASGIETQYF
TGTGCCAGCAGCTTCCTAGCTAGCGGGATCGAGACCCAGTACTTC
>few|TRBV12-3/TRBV12-4|NA|TRBJ1-2
CASSRDSLYGYTF
TGTGCCAGCAGTCGCGACTCCCTTTATGGCTACACCTTC
>NA|TRBV5-1|NA|TRBJ2-3
CASSLVVPNRGGRTDTQYF
TGCGCCAGCAGCTTGGTGGTCCCGAACAGGGGAGGGAGGACAGATACGCAGTATTTT
>NA|TRBV5-1|NA|TRBJ1-5
CASSRDGANNQPQHF
TGCGCCAGCAGCAGGGACGGGGCTAATAATCAGCCCCAGCATTTT
>NA|TRBV9|NA|TRBJ2-4
CASSGSGAKNIQYF
TGTGCCAGCAGCGGCTCAGGGGCCAAAAACATTCAGTACTTC
>NA|TRBV14|NA|TRBJ2-1
CASSQDRTTHRNNEQFF
TGTGCCAGCAGCCAAGATCGTACCACCCACAGAAACAATGAGCAGTTCTTC
>few|TRBV20-1|NA|TRBJ2-7
CSAGQGNREQYF
TGCAGTGCGGGGCAGGGTAATCGCGAGCAGTACTTC
>NA|TRBV6-6|TRBD2|TRBJ2-5
CASSSGTSGHGETQYF
TGTGCCAGCAGTTCGGGGACTAGCGGCCATGGGGAGACCCAGTACTTC
>NA|TRBV10-3|NA|TRBJ2-7
CAISDPGKTYKQYF
TGTGCCATCAGTGACCCTGGGAAGACCTACAAGCAGTACTTC